The 9 T cell receptor beta chains given below trace back to one sample, sequenced in a study of T cell repertoires in aging, cancer and after chemotherapy. Rearranged V-D-J TRB sequences were amplified with a mixed TRB-A/B primer pool. Each CDR3 protein is one row after TCRdb ran MiXCR on the multiplex PCR reads. The sample has around 8,100 distinct CDR3 sequences, over 35% seen once; the top ten hold about 16%. TCR beta rearrangements were amplified from peripheral blood genomic DNA. Source material: blood. Receptor source: a human donor in good health.

The CDR3 sequence: CASSYSDRLSTDTQYF. For the CDR3, the DNA is TGTGCCAGCAGTTACTCTGACAGATTAAGCACAGATACGCAGTATTTT. V gene TRBV6-5 combines with J gene TRBJ2-3; perhaps TRBD1 as D (5 bases). Deletions cut 0 bases from V and 0 bases from J, with 10 bases between. From germline, CDR1 is MNHEY and CDR2 SVGAGI. This CDR3 spans 16 amino acids.

This clonotype has a handful of counts. J is TRBJ2-1 and V is TRBV6-5; 13 positions agree with TRBD2. CDR1 MNHEY and CDR2 SVGAGI come from the germline V gene. This CDR3 comprises 16 residues. V trimming: 0 bases; J trimming: 9 bases; junction bases outside the gene matches: 5. The CDR3 nucleotides read TGTGCCAGCAGTTACTCGGGGACTAGCGGGGCGGGTGAGCAGTTCTTC. Protein product: CASSYSGTSGAGEQFF.

The chain joins TRBV14 to TRBJ1-2; D uncertain. The germline CDR1 and CDR2 sequences are SGHDN and FVKESK. Trimming cost V 0 bases and J 8 bases, with 16 bases left between them. The CDR3 covers 15 residues. The CDR3 nucleotides are TGTGCCAGCAGCCAAGATTTGTCGGGCAGTAAGGGCTACACCTTC. It translates to CASSQDLSGSKGYTF.

The rearrangement uses TRBV4-3 and TRBJ1-2; maybe TRBD1 (5 bases). V gave up 0 bases and J gave up 3 bases, with 14 bases separating them. CDR1 is LGHNA, CDR2 YSLEER, per germline. The CDR3 is 16 amino acids. CDR3 sequence: CASSQDRTGPYYGYTF. The CDR3 bases are TGCGCCAGCAGCCAAGATAGAACAGGCCCATACTATGGCTACACCTTC.

The V call is TRBV6-6, the J call TRBJ2-1; 11 positions agree with TRBD2. The junction had 8 bases not matched to a gene; V was cut back by 7 bases and J by 6 bases. Germline CDR1 MNHNY, CDR2 SVGAGI (reference sequence). The CDR3 consists of 15 residues. The CDR3 sequence: CASIPSTSGGNEQFF. CDR3 coding DNA: TGTGCCAGCATCCCCTCAACTAGCGGGGGCAATGAGCAGTTCTTC.

The chain carries TRBV27 and TRBJ1-3, with D uncertain. CDR1 and CDR2 from the germline V gene are MNHEY and SMNVEV (reference sequence). V was shortened by 6 bases and J by 0 bases, with 9 bases between the two germline ends. This CDR3 contains 14 residues. As DNA, the CDR3 is TGTGCCAGCAGGGCCAATCTCTCTGGAAACACCATATATTTT. It translates to CASRANLSGNTIYF.

This rearrangement joins TRBV5-4 to TRBJ2-5, with D maybe TRBD2 (7 bases). V was pared by 4 bases and J by 4 bases, with 17 bases between. In germline, CDR1 is SGHNT, CDR2 YYREEE (reference sequence). This CDR3 contains 15 residues. Here the CDR3 DNA reads TGTGCCAGCAGCAGGGGGGGGGGTGCTCGAGAGACCCAGTACTTC. It is translated as CASSRGGGARETQYF.

The chain combines TRBV3-1 with TRBJ2-3; the D gene is possibly TRBD2 (5 bases). CDR3 size: 14 residues. Deletions cut 8 bases from V and 4 bases from J, with 16 bases between. The germline V gene encodes CDR1 LGHDT and CDR2 YNNKEL (reference sequence). The CDR3 sequence is CASPRGSEADTQYF. The CDR3 region has the DNA TGTGCCAGCCCTCGAGGGAGCGAGGCAGATACGCAGTATTTT.

The chain links TRBV14 to TRBJ2-1; D is perhaps TRBD1 (6 bases). The CDR3 length is 15 residues. Germline V gene lookup returns CDR1 SGHDN and CDR2 FVKESK. With 0 bases removed from V and 7 bases from J, the gap between germline ends came to 13 bases. The DNA for the CDR3 is TGTGCCAGCAGCCAAGATGGGGGCGTATCGAATGAGCAGTTCTTC. This gives the protein CASSQDGGVSNEQFF. Full variable domain (outside the CDR3, taken from reference TRBV14 and TRBJ2-1): EAGVTQFPSHSVIEKGQTVTLRCDPISGHDNLYWYRRVMGKEIKFLLHFVKESKQDESGMPNNRFLAERTGGTYSTLKVQPAELEDSGVYFCASSQDGGVSNEQFFGPGTRLTVL.